The T cell receptor (beta chain) under discussion was sequenced for a study of blood T cell repertoires in COVID-19. Overall study context: Both acute and convalescent COVID-19 samples were obtained from the United States, Italy and Spain. The analysed material was cDNA or gDNA that came from T cells, B-cell-depleted T cells, or PBMCs.

The CDR3 runs 14 residues. V trimming: 5 bases; J trimming: 5 bases; junction bases outside the gene matches: 7. Germline loops: CDR1 LGHDT, CDR2 YNNKEL (reference sequence). Authors' processing steps: From reference gene primer amplification, estimates of nucleated cell counts were derived. Clones were sequenced by immunoSEQ multiplex PCR, and TCRdb holds only the in-frame ones, with some missing. V, J and clone size are taken as reported in that table, and D and trimming were inferred from the DNA itself. Counted here are around 130,000 clones, approximately 85% occurring once; the ten biggest clones make up 4.3%.

The sequence derives from a human donor in a cohort sampled during active COVID-19. Sequencing input: peripheral blood. This chain joins TRBV3-1 (or the pseudogene TRBV3-2) and TRBJ2-5, with 8 bases lining up with TRBD2. The CDR3, as DNA: TGTGCCAGCAGCAGGAGCGGGAGTCTGGAGACCCAGTACTTC. Translated, it gives CASSRSGSLETQYF.